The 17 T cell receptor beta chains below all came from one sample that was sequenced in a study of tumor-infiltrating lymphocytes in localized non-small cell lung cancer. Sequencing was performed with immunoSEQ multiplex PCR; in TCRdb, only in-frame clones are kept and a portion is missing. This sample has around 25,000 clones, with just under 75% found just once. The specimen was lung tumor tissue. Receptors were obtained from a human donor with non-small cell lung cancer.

Here the CDR3 reads CASSPYRGPYEQYF. In nucleotides, the CDR3 is TGCGCCAGCAGCCCTTATAGGGGCCCTTACGAGCAGTACTTC. The V gene is TRBV4-3, the J gene TRBJ2-7, with a weak D call TRBD1 (5 bases). The CDR3 totals 14 residues. CDR1 is LGHNA, CDR2 YSLEER, per germline. V lost 4 bases, J lost 4 bases, and 14 bases lay in between.

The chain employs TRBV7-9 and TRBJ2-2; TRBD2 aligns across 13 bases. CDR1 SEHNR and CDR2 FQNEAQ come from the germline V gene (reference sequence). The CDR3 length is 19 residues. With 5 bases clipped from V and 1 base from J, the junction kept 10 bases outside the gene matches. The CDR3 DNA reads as TGTGCCAGCAGCGGACAACTAGCGGGGGGGCCTAGGAACACCGGGGAGCTGTTTTTT. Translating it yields CASSGQLAGGPRNTGELFF.

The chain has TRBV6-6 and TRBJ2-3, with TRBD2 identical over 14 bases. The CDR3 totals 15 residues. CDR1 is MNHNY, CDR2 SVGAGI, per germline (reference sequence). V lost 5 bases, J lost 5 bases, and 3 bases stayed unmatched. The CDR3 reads CASSTGLAGGDTQYF. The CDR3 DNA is TGTGCCAGCAGTACCGGACTAGCGGGGGGAGATACGCAGTATTTT.

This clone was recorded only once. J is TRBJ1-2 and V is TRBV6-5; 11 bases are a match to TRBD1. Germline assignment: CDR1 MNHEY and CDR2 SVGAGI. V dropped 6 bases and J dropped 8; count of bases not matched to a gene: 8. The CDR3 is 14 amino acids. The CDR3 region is CASSQDRGLRGYTF. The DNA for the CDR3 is TGTGCCAGCAGCCAGGACAGGGGGCTAAGAGGCTACACCTTC.

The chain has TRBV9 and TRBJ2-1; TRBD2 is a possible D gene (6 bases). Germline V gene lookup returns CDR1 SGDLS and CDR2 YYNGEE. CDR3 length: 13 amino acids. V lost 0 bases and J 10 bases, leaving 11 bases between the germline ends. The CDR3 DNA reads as TGTGCCAGCAGCGTAGACTCAGGAGGGGAGCAGTTCTTC. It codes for CASSVDSGGEQFF.

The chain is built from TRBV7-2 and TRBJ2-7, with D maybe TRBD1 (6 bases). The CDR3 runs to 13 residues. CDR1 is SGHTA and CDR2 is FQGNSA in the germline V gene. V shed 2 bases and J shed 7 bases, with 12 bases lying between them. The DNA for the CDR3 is TGTGCCAGCAGCTTACTTTGGGGGCGGGAGCAGTACTTC. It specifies CASSLLWGREQYF.

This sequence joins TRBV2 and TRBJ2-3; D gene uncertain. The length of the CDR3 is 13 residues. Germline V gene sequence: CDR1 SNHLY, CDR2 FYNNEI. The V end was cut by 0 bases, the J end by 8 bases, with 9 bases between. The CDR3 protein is CASSEALQSTQYF. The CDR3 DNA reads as TGTGCCAGCAGTGAAGCGCTTCAAAGTACGCAGTATTTT.

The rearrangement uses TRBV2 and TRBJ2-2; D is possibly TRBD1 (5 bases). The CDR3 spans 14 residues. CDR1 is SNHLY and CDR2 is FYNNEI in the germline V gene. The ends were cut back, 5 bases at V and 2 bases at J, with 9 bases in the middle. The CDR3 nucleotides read TGTGCCAGCAGTTTTCAGGGAAACACCGGGGAGCTGTTTTTT. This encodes CASSFQGNTGELFF.

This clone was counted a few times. CDR3 in DNA: TGTGCCAGCTCACCTCCGAGCTCCTATAATTCACCCCTCCACTTT. This sequence encodes CASSPPSSYNSPLHF. This chain joins TRBV18 and TRBJ1-6; no clear D gene. CDR1 and CDR2 from the germline V gene are KGHSH and LQKENI. The CDR3 covers 15 residues. Trimming shortened V by 3 bases and J by 0 bases, and 6 bases separated the two germline ends.

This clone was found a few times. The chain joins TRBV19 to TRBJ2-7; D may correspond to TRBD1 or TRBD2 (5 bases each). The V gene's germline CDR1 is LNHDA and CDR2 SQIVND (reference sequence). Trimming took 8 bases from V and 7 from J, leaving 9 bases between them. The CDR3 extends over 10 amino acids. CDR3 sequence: CASGGTEQYF. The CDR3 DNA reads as TGTGCCAGTGGGGGAACAGAGCAGTACTTC.

The CDR3 DNA reads TGTGCCAGCAGACCCCACTCGGACTATGGCTACACCTTC. Its translation is CASRPHSDYGYTF. The V call is TRBV7-9, the J call TRBJ1-2; D is ambiguous. Germline V gives CDR1 SEHNR, CDR2 FQNEAQ (reference sequence). The CDR3 sequence is 13 residues long. V shed 6 bases and J shed 3 bases, with 11 bases lying between them.

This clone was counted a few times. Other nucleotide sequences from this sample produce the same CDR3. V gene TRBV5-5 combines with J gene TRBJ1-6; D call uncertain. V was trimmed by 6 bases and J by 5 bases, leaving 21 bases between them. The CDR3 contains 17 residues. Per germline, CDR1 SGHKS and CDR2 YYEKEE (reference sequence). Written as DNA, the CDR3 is TGTGCCAGCACACCAAACAAGACGGAGAAGGATAATTCACCCCTCCACTTT. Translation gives CASTPNKTEKDNSPLHF.

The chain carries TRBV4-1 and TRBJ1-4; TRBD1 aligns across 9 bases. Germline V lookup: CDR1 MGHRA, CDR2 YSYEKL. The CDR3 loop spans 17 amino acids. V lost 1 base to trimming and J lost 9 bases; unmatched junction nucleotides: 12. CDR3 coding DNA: TGCGCCAGCAGCCAAGCGCTTAGGGGACAGGGTATGCAAAAACTGTTTTTT. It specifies CASSQALRGQGMQKLFF.

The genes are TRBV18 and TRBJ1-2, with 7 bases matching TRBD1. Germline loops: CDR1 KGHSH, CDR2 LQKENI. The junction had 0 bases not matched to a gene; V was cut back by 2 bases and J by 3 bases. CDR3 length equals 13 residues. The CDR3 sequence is CASSPGTDYGYTF. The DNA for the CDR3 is TGTGCCAGCTCACCAGGGACAGACTATGGCTACACCTTC.

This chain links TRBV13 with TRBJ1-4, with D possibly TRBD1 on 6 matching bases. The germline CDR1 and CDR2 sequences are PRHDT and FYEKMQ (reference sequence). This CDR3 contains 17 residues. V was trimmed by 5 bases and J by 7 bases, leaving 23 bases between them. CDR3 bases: TGTGCCAGCAGCACCGTCCGGGACAACCGAAGGGGTGAAAAACTGTTTTTT. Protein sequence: CASSTVRDNRRGEKLFF.

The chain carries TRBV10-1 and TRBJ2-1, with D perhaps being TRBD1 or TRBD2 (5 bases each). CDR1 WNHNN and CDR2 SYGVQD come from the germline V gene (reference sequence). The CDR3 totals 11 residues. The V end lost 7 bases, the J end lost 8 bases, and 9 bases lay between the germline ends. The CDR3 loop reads CASNEGHEQFF. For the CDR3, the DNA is TGCGCCAGCAACGAGGGACATGAGCAGTTCTTC.

CDR3 sequence (DNA): TGTGCCAGCAGTTACCGGGGAGCGTCTAGCACAGATACGCAGTATTTT. Amino acids: CASSYRGASSTDTQYF. The chain joins TRBV6-6 to TRBJ2-3; D perhaps matches TRBD2 (5 bases). The V and J ends lost 2 bases and 0 bases respectively, with 12 bases between them. CDR1 is MNHNY, CDR2 SVGAGI, per germline (reference sequence). This CDR3 is built from 16 residues.